This T cell receptor beta chain was sequenced during a study of naive and memory T cell subsets. Broader study findings: More TCRs at tuberculin sites were read as hypersensitivity T cell infiltration.

Treatment defined: skin biopsy from PPD injection site in Mantoux-positive individual. The library had UMIs added by 3' ligation of an oligonucleotide to TCR cDNA. Cells were not sorted; total RNA input targeted 1 to 1000 ng. Ligated cDNA underwent four rounds of PCR with nested alpha and beta constant region primers and SP2. For blood and skin samples, reverse transcription used TCR alpha and beta constant primers. A single record per CDR3 protein comes from TCRdb applying MiXCR to the UMI-ligation and nested PCR reads. The repertoire holds around 14,000 distinct CDR3 sequences, with approximately 4.7% as singletons. This clonotype was seen only a few times. Its antigen is as yet unknown. There are 12 residues in the CDR3. The germline gives CDR1 MNHNS, CDR2 SASEGT. V gave up 6 bases and J gave up 2 bases, with 6 bases separating them.

Sample: skin, taken from a tuberculin skin test site. This chain links TRBV6-1 with TRBJ2-3; no reliable D call. The clonotype comes from an adult in good health. CDR3 DNA: TGTGCCAGCAGGAGGTACACAGATACGCAGTATTTT. The encoded protein is CASRRYTDTQYF.